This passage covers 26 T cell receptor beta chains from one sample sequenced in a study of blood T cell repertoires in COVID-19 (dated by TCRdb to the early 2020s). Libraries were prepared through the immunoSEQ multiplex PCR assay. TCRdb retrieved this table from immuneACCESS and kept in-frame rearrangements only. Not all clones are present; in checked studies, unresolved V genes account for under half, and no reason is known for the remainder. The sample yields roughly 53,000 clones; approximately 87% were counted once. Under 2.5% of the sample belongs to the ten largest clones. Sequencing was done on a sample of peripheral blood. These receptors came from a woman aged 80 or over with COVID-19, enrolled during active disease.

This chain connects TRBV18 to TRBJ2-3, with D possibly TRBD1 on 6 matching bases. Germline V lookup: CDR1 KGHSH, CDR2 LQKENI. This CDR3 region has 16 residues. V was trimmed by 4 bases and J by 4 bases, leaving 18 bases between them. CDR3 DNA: TGTGCCAGCTCACTAGTTATGGGGGCGCCCCCAGATACGCAGTATTTT. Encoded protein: CASSLVMGAPPDTQYF.

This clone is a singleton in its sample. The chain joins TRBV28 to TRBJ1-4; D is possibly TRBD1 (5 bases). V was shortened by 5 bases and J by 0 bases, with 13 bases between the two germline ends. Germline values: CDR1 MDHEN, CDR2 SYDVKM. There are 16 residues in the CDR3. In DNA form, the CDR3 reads TGTGCCAGCAGTCACGGACATGCTACAACTAATGAAAAACTGTTTTTT. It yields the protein CASSHGHATTNEKLFF. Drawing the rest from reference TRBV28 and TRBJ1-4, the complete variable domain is DVKVTQSSRYLVKRTGEKVFLECVQDMDHENMFWYRQDPGLGLRLIYFSYDVKMKEKGDIPEGYSVSREKKERFSLILESASTNQTSMYLCASSHGHATTNEKLFFGSGTQLSVL.

This CDR3 is CSVVWGQGGLNYGYTF. Here the CDR3 DNA reads TGCAGCGTTGTCTGGGGACAGGGTGGTCTTAACTATGGCTACACCTTC. This chain uses TRBV29-1 with TRBJ1-2, with 9 bases aligning to TRBD1. Trimming at V came to 4 bases and at J to 1 base, leaving 10 bases not matched to a gene. The CDR3 extends over 16 amino acids. CDR1 is SQVTM and CDR2 is ANQGSEA in the germline V gene.

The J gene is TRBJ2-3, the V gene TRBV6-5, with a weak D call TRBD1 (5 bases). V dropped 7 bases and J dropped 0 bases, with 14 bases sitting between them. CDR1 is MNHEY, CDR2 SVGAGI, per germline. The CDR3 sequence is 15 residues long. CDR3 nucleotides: TGTGCCAGCAACCCAGGACACTCTAGCACAGATACGCAGTATTTT. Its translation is CASNPGHSSTDTQYF.

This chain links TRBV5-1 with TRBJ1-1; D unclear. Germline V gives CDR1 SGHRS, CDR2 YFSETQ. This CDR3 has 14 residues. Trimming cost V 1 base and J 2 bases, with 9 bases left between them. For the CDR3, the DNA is TGCGCCAGCAGCTTGCCCGGGGTCAACACTGAAGCTTTCTTT. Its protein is CASSLPGVNTEAFF.

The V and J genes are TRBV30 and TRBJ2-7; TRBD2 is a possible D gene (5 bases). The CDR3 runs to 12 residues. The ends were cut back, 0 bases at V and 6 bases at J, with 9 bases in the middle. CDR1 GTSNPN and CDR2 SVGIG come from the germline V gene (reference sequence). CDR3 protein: CAWSVGGAEQYF. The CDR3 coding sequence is TGTGCCTGGAGTGTAGGAGGAGCCGAGCAGTACTTC. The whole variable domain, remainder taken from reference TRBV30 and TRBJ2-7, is SQTIHQWPATLVQPVGSPLSLECTVEGTSNPNLYWYRQAAGRGLQLLFYSVGIGQISSEVPQNLSASRPQDRQFILSSKKLLLSDSGFYLCAWSVGGAEQYFGPGTRLTVT.

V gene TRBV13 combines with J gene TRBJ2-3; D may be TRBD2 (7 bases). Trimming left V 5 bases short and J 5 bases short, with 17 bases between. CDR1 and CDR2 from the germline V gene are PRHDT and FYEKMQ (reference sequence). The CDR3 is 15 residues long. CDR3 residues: CASSPMGGRIDTQYF. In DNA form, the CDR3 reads TGTGCCAGCAGCCCCATGGGGGGGCGTATAGATACGCAGTATTTT.

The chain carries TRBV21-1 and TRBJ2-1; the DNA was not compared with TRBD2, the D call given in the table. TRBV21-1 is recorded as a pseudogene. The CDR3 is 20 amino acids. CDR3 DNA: TGTGCCAGCAGCAAAGGACCAGCGGGAGTAGAGGGGGGCTCCTACAATGAGCAGTTCTTC. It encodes CASSKGPAGVEGGSYNEQFF.

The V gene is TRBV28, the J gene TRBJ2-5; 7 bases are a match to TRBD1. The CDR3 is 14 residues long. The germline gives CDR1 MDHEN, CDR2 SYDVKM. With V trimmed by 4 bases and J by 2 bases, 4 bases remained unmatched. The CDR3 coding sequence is TGTGCCAGCAGTTCCCACAGGGGACAAGAGACCCAGTACTTC. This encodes CASSSHRGQETQYF.

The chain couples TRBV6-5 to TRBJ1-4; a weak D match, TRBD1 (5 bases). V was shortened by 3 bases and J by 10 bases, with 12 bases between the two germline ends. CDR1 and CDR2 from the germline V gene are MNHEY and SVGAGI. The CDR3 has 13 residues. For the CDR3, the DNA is TGTGCCAGCAGTTATGGGGACTCGGGAAAACTGTTTTTT. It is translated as CASSYGDSGKLFF.

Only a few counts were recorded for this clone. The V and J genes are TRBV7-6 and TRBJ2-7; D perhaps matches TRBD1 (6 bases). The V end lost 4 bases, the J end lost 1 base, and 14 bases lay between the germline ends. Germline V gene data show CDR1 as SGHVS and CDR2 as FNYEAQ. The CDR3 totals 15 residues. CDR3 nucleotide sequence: TGTGCCAGCAGCTCCCGAGGGACAAGTTCCTACGAGCAGTACTTC. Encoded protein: CASSSRGTSSYEQYF.

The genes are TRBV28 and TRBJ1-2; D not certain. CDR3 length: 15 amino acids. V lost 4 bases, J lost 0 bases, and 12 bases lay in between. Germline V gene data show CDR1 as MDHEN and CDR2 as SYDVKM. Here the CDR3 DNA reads TGTGCCAGCAGTTGGTTGCCCAGGCCTAACTATGGCTACACCTTC. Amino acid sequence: CASSWLPRPNYGYTF.

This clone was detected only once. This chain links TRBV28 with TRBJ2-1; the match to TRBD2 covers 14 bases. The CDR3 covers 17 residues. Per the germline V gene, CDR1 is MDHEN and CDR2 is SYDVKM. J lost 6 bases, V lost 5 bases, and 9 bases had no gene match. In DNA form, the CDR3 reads TGTGCCAGCAGTCCACCAATCGGGACTAGCGGGAGCAATGAGCAGTTCTTC. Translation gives CASSPPIGTSGSNEQFF.

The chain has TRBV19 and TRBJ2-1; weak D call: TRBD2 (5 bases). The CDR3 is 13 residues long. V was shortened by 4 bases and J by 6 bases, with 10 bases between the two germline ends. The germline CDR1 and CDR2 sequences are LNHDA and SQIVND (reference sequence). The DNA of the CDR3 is TGTGCCAGTAGTACGAGGCGGGCCAATGAGCAGTTCTTC. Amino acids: CASSTRRANEQFF.

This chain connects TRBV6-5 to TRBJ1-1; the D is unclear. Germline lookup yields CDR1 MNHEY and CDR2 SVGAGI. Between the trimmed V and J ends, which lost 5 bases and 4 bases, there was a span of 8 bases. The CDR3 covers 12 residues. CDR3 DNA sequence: TGTGCCAGCAGTAACGGAGGCACTGAAGCTTTCTTT. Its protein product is CASSNGGTEAFF.

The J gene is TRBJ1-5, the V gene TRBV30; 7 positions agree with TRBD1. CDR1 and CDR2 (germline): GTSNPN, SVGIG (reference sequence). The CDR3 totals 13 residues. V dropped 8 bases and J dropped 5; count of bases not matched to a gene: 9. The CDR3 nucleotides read TGTGCCGAGTCAGGGGGACCCCATCAGCCCCAGCATTTT. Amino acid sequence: CAESGGPHQPQHF.

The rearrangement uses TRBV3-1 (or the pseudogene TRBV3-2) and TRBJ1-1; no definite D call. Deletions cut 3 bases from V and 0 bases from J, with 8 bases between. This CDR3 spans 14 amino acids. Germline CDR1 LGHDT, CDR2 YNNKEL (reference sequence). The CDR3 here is CASSQRQLNTEAFF. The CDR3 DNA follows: TGTGCCAGCAGCCAGAGACAACTGAACACTGAAGCTTTCTTT.

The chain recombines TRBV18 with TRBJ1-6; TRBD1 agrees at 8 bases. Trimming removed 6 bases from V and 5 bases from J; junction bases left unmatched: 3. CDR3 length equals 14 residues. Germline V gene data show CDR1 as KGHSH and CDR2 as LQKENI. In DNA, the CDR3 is TGTGCCAGCTCCACGGACAGGGATAATTCACCCCTCCACTTT. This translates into CASSTDRDNSPLHF. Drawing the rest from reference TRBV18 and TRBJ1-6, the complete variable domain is NAGVMQNPRHLVRRRGQEARLRCSPMKGHSHVYWYRQLPEEGLKFMVYLQKENIIDESGMPKERFSAEFPKEGPSILRIQQVVRGDSAAYFCASSTDRDNSPLHFGNGTRLTVT.

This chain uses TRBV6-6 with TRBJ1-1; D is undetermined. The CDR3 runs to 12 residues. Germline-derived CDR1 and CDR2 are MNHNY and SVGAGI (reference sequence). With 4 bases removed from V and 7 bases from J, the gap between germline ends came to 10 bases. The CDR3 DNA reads TGTGCCAGCAGTTCTCCCCCCGGTGAAGCTTTCTTT. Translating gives CASSSPPGEAFF.

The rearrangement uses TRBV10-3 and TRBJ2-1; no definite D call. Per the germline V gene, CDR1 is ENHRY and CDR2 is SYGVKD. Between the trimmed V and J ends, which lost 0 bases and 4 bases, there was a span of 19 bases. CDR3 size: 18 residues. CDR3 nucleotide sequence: TGTGCCATCAGTGAGTCGGCAGTTGGAGACTTATTATACAATGAGCAGTTCTTC. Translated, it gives CAISESAVGDLLYNEQFF.

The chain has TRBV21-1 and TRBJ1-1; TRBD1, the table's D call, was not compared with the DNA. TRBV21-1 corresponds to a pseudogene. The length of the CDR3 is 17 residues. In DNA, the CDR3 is TGTGCCAGCAGCAACAGTAGAAACTTGGGGCTCAACACTGAAGCTTTCTTT. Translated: CASSNSRNLGLNTEAFF.

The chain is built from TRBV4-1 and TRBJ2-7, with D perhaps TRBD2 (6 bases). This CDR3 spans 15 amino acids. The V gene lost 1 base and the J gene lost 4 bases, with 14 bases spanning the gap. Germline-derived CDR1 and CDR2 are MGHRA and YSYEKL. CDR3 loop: CASSQGMGDSYEQYF. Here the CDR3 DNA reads TGCGCCAGCAGCCAAGGGATGGGGGACTCGTACGAGCAGTACTTC.

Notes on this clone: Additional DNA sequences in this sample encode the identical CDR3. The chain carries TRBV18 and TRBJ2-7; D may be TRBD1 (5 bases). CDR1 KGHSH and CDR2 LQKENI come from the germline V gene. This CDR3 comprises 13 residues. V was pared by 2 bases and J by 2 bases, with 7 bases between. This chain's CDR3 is CASSPDRTYEQYF. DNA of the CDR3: TGTGCCAGCTCACCAGACAGAACCTACGAGCAGTACTTC.

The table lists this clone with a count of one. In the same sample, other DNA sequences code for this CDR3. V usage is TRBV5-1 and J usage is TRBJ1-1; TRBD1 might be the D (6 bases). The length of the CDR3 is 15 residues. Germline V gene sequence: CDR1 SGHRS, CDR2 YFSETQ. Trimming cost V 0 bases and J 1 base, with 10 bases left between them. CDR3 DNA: TGCGCCAGCAGCTTGGGAGGGGGAACGAACACTGAAGCTTTCTTT. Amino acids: CASSLGGGTNTEAFF.

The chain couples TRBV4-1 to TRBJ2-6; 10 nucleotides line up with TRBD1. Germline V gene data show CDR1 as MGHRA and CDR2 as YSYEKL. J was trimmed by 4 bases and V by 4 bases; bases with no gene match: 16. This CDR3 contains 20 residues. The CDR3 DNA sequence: TGCGCCAGCAGCCGCCAATCCACCGGGACAGGGGATCGGGGGGCCAACGTCCTGACTTTC. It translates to CASSRQSTGTGDRGANVLTF.

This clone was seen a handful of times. CDR3 region: CASSLFSGRAGGYTF. The DNA of the CDR3 is TGTGCCAGCAGTTTATTCTCAGGGCGCGCTGGTGGCTACACCTTC. This chain links TRBV28 with TRBJ1-2; maybe TRBD1 (5 bases). V was trimmed by 1 base and J by 7 bases, leaving 16 bases between them. CDR1 and CDR2 (germline): MDHEN, SYDVKM. The CDR3 runs 15 residues.